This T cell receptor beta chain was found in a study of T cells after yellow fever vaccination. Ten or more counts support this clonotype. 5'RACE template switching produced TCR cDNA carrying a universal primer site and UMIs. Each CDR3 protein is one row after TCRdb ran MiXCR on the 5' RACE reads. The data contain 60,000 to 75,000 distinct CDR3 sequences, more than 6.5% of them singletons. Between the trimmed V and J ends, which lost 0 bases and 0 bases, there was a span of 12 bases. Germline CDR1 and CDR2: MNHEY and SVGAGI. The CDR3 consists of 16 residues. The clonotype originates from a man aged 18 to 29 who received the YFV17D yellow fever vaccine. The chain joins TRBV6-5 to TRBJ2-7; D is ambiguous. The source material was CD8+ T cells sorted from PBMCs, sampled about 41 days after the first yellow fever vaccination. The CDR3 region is CASSYSIGTASYEQYF. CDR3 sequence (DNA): TGTGCCAGCAGTTACTCGATTGGAACAGCCTCCTACGAGCAGTACTTC.